This T cell receptor beta chain was captured by sequencing in a study of blood T cell repertoires in COVID-19. Which cohort a participant joined came from the clinical history participants gave. All recovered Cohort 3 donors got two negative PCRs, got clearance, or saw symptom resolution. As originally analysed: Amplification of reference gene primers was used by the study to estimate nucleated cell counts. Sequencing used immunoSEQ multiplex PCR; TCRdb keeps in-frame clones, though not all of them. V, J and clone size are taken as reported in that table, and D and trimming were inferred from the DNA itself. The sample holds about 300,000 clones, 80% to 90% seen once. V was pared by 3 bases and J by 2 bases, with 8 bases between. CDR1 MNHEY and CDR2 SMNVEV come from the germline V gene (reference sequence). The CDR3 is 14 amino acids.

The specimen sequenced was PBMCs or T cells enriched from blood (not recorded which). This receptor was identified in a woman in her late teens or twenties who had recovered from COVID-19. The chain recombines TRBV27 with TRBJ1-5; no clear D gene. CDR3 protein: CASSFLGGNQPQHF. The CDR3 nucleotides read TGTGCCAGCAGTTTTCTCGGGGGCAATCAGCCCCAGCATTTT.